This T cell receptor (beta chain) was captured in a study of blood T cell repertoires in COVID-19. Study-level information: Samples came from the United States, Italy and Spain, spanning acute and convalescent COVID-19. T cells, B-cell-depleted T cells, or PBMCs provided the cDNA or gDNA that served as material.

In the authors' methods: Scientists estimated how many nucleated cells there were by amplifying reference gene primers. The protocol was immunoSEQ multiplex PCR, while the TCRdb copy is restricted to in-frame clones and leaves out a portion. That table furnishes V, J and clone size, whereas the DNA furnished D and trimming. The sample lists about 260,000 clones; 85% were seen once. Germline CDR1 is SGHRS and CDR2 is YFSETQ. V gave up 3 bases and J gave up 1 base; unmatched junction bases: 2. The CDR3 runs 17 residues. The gene calls are TRBV5-1 and TRBJ2-1, with 15 bases lining up with TRBD2. Sequenced input: peripheral blood. The sequence was obtained from a human donor in a cohort sampled during active COVID-19. DNA for the CDR3: TGCGCCAGCAGCTCCGGGACTAGCGGGAGGTCCTACAATGAGCAGTTCTTC. This sequence encodes CASSSGTSGRSYNEQFF.